This T cell receptor beta chain was observed in a study of blood T cell repertoires in COVID-19. Turning to the study itself: Samples of COVID-19 (acute and convalescent) were obtained from the United States, Italy and Spain. From T cells, B-cell-depleted T cells, or PBMCs came the material, which was cDNA or gDNA.

From germline, CDR1 is SSHAT and CDR2 FNYEAQ (reference sequence). The CDR3 has 15 amino acids. With regard to this clone: The germline gene is not matched at one end of the junction; a read error may be the cause.

How the authors handled the data: The assay estimated nucleated cells by amplifying reference gene primers. Method: immunoSEQ multiplex PCR; TCRdb's copy keeps in-frame clones and lacks some. V, J and clone size were drawn from that table, and D and trimming were deduced from the DNA. In the table there are about 270,000 clones, approximately 81% of which are singletons. Sequenced material: peripheral blood. The chain uses TRBV7-7 and TRBJ2-5; a possible D gene is TRBD1 (5 bases). The sequence was collected from a woman aged 18 to 35 with acute or convalescent COVID-19. The CDR3 is CASSLGLDTKETQYF. For the CDR3, the DNA is TGTGCTAGCAGCTTAGGGTTGGACACTAAAGAGACCCAGTACTTC.